This T cell receptor beta chain emerged from a study of T cells in localized non-small cell lung cancer. TCRdb's table, derived via immunoSEQ multiplex PCR, lists solely in-frame clones and lacks some. The sample includes 130,000 or so clones, roughly 90% of them seen just once. The clonotype was recovered from a female donor over 55 with stage I lung adenocarcinoma. The source was peripheral blood, collected before any cancer treatment.

The CDR3 protein is CASSSPSGGYTF. In DNA form, the CDR3 reads TGTGCCAGCAGCTCCCCCAGCGGGGGCTACACCTTC. The rearrangement links TRBV5-6 to TRBJ1-2; no firm D call. There are 12 residues in the CDR3. The germline V gene encodes CDR1 SGHDT and CDR2 YYEEEE. V gave up 3 bases and J gave up 8 bases, with 11 bases separating them.